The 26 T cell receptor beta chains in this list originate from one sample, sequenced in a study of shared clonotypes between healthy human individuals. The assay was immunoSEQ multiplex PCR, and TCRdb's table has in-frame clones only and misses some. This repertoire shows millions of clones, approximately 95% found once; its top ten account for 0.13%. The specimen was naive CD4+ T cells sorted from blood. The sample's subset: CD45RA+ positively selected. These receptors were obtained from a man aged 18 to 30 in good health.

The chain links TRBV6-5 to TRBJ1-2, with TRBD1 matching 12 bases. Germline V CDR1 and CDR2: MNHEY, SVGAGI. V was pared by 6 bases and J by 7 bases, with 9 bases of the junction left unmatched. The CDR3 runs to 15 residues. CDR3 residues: CASRRTGTGGGGYTF. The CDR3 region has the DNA TGTGCCAGCAGGAGAACCGGGACAGGGGGCGGTGGCTACACCTTC.

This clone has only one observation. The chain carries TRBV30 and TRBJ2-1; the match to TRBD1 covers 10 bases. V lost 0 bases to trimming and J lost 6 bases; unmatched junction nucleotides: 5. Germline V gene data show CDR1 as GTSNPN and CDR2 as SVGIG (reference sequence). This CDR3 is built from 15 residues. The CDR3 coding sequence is TGTGCCTGGAGTGTCGGGACAGGGGCGTTCAATGAGCAGTTCTTC. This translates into CAWSVGTGAFNEQFF.

DNA of the CDR3: TGTGCCAGCAGCTTTGAGTCCGAGCAGTTCTTC. As protein: CASSFESEQFF. This sequence joins TRBV5-6 and TRBJ2-1; D not certain. The CDR3 length is 11 residues. In germline, CDR1 is SGHDT, CDR2 YYEEEE. V was cut by 2 bases and J by 10 bases, with 7 bases left in between.

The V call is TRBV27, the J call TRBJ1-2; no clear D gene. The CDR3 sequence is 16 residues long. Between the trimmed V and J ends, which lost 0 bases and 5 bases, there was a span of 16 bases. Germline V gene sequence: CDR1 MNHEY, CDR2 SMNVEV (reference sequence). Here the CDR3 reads CASSLSLGGRGYGYTF. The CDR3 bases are TGTGCCAGCAGTTTATCCCTCGGCGGCAGAGGATATGGCTACACCTTC.

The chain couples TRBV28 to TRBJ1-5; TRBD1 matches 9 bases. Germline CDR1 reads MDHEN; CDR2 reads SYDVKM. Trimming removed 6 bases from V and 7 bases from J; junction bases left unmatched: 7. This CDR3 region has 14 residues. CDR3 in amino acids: CASSSQGAGQPQHF. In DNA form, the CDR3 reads TGTGCCAGCAGCTCACAGGGGGCAGGCCAGCCCCAGCATTTT.

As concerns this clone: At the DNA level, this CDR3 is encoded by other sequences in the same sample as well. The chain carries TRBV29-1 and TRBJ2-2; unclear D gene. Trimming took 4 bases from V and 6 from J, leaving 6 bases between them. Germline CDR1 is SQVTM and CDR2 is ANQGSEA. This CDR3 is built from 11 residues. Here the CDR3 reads CSVGGAGELFF. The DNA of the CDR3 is TGCAGCGTTGGAGGAGCCGGGGAGCTGTTTTTT.

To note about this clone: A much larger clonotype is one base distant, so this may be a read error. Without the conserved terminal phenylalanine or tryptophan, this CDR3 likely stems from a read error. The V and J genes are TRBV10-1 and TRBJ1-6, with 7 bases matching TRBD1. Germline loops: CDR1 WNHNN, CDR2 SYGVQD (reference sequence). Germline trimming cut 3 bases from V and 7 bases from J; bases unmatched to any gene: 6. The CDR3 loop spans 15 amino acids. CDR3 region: CASSEPGTENSPLHS. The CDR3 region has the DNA TGCGCCAGCAGTGAACCCGGGACAGAAAATTCACCCCTCCACTCT.

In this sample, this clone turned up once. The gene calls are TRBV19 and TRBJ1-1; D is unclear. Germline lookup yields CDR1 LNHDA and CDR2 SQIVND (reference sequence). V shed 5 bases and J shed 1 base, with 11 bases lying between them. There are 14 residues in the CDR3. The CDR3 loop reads CASSPRRENTEAFF. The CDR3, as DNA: TGTGCCAGTAGTCCGAGACGGGAGAACACTGAAGCTTTCTTT.

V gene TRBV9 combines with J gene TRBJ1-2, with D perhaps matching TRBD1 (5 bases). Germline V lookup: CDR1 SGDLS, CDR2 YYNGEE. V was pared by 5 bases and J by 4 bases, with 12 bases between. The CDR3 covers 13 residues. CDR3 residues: CASSRGDSYGYTF. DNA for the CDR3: TGTGCCAGCAGTCGGGGTGACAGCTATGGCTACACCTTC.

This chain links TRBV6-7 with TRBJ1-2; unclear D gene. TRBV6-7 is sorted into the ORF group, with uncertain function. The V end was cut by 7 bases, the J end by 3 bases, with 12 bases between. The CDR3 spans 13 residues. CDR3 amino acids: CASTLSGDYGYTF. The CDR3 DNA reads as TGTGCCAGCACCCTATCTGGGGACTATGGCTACACCTTC.

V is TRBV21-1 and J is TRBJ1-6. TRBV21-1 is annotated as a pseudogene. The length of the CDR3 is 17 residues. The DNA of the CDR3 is TGTGCCAGCAGCAAAGTCGGTCGGGGTTTGAGTAATTCACCCCTCCACTTT. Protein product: CASSKVGRGLSNSPLHF.

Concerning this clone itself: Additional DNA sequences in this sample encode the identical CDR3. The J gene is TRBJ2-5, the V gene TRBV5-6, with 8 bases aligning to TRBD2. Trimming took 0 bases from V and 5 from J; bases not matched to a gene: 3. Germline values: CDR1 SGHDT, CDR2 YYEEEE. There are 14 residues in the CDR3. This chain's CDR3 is CASSLEGLGETQYF. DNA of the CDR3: TGTGCCAGCAGCTTGGAGGGACTAGGTGAGACCCAGTACTTC. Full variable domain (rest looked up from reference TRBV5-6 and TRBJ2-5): DAGVTQSPTHLIKTRGQQVTLRCSPKSGHDTVSWYQQALGQGPQFIFQYYEEEERQRGNFPDRFSGHQFPNYSSELNVNALLLGDSALYLCASSLEGLGETQYFGPGTRLLVL.

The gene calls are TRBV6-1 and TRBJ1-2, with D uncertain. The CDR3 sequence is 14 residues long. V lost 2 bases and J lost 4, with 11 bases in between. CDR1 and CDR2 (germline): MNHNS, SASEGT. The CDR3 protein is CASSERRSIYGYTF. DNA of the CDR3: TGTGCCAGCAGTGAAAGGAGATCTATCTATGGCTACACCTTC.

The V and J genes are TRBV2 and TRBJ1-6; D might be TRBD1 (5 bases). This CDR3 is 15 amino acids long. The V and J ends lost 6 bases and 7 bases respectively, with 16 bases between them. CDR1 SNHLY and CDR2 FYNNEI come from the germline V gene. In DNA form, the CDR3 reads TGTGCCAGCAGCGCCCCAGGGTCACCCAATTCACCCCTCCACTTT. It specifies CASSAPGSPNSPLHF.

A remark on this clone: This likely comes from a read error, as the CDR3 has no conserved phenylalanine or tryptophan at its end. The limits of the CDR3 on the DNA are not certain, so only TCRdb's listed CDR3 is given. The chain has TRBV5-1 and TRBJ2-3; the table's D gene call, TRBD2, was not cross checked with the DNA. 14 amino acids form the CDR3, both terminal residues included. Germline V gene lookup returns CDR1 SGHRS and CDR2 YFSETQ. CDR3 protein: CASSTGTSGGTLYK.

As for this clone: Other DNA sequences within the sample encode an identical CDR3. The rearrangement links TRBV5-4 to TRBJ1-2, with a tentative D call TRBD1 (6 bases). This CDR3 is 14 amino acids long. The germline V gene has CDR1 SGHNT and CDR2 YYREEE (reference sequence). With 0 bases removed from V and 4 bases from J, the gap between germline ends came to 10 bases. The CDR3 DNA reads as TGTGCCAGCAGCTTGGGAAGGGGGGGCTATGGCTACACCTTC. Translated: CASSLGRGGYGYTF.

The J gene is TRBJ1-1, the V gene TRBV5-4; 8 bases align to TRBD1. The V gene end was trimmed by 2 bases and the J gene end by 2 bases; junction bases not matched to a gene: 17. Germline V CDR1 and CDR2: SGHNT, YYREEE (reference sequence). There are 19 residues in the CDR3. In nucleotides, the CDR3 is TGTGCCAGCAGCTTAAGTCAACAGGGGGTGAGCCGGTCAAACACTGAAGCTTTCTTT. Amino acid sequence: CASSLSQQGVSRSNTEAFF.

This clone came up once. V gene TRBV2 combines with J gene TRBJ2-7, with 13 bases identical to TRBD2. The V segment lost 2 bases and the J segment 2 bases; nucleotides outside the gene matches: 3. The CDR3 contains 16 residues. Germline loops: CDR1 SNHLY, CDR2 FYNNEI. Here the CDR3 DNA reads TGTGCCAGCAGTGAATGGACTAGCGGGGGCCCCTACGAGCAGTACTTC. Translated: CASSEWTSGGPYEQYF. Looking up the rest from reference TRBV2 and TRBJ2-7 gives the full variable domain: EPEVTQTPSHQVTQMGQEVILRCVPISNHLYFYWYRQILGQKVEFLVSFYNNEISEKSEIFDDQFSVERPDGSNFTLKIRSTKLEDSAMYFCASSEWTSGGPYEQYFGPGTRLTVT.

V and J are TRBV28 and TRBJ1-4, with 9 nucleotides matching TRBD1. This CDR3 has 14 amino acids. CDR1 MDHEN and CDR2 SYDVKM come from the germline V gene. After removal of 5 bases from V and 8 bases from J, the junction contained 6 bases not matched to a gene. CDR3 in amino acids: CASSQQGAREKLFF. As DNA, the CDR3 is TGTGCCAGCAGTCAACAGGGGGCTAGGGAAAAACTGTTTTTT.

As DNA, the CDR3 is TGTGCTAGTGGTTTGGCCTCCGGGACAGGGCAATCAGGGGCCAACGTCCTGACTTTC. It encodes CASGLASGTGQSGANVLTF. The chain has TRBV12-5 and TRBJ2-6, with 9 nucleotides matching TRBD1. V shed 1 base and J 4 bases; nucleotides not matched to a gene: 11. Germline values: CDR1 LGHNT, CDR2 FRNRAP. CDR3 length: 19 residues.

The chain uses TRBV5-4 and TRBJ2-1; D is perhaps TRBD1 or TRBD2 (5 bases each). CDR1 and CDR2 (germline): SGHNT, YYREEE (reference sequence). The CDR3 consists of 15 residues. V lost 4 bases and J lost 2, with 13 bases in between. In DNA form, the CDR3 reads TGTGCCAGCAGCGCCGACCAGGGACCCTACAATGAGCAGTTCTTC. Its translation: CASSADQGPYNEQFF. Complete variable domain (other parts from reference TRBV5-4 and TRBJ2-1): ETGVTQSPTHLIKTRGQQVTLRCSSQSGHNTVSWYQQALGQGPQFIFQYYREEENGRGNFPPRFSGLQFPNYSSELNVNALELDDSALYLCASSADQGPYNEQFFGPGTRLTVL.

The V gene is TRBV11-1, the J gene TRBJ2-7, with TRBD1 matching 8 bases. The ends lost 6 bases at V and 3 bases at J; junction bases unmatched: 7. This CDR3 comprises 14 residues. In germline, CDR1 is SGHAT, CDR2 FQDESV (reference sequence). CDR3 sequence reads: CASSYAGQDYEQYF. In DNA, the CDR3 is TGTGCCAGCAGTTACGCGGGACAGGACTACGAGCAGTACTTC. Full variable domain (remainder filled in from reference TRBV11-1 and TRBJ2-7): EAEVAQSPRYKITEKSQAVAFWCDPISGHATLYWYRQILGQGPELLVQFQDESVVDDSQLPKDRFSAERLKGVDSTLKIQPAELGDSAMYLCASSYAGQDYEQYFGPGTRLTVT.

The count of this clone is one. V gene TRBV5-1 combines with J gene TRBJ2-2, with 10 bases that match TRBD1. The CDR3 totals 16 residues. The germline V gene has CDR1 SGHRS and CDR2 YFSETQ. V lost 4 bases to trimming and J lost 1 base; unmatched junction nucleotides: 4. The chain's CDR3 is CASSPDRGQNTGELFF. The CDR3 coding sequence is TGCGCCAGCAGCCCAGACAGGGGGCAGAACACCGGGGAGCTGTTTTTT.

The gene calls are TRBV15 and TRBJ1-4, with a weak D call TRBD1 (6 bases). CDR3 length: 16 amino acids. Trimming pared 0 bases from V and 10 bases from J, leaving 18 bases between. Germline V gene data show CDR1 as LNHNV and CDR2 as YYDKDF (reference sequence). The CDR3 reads CATSRERTGRGGKLFF. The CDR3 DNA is TGTGCCACCAGCAGAGAAAGAACAGGGAGAGGGGGAAAACTGTTTTTT.

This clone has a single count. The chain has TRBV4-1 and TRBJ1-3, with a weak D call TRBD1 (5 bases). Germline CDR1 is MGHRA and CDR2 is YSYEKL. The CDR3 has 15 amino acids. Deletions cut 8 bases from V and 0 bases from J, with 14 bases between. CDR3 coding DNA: TGCGCCAGCGCTGGGACGGCAAGCTCTGGAAACACCATATATTTT. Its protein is CASAGTASSGNTIYF.

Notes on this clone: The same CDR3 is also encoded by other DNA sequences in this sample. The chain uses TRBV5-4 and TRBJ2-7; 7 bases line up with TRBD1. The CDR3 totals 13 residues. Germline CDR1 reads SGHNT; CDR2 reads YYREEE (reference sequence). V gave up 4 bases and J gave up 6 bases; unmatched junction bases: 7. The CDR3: CASSADRVGEQYF. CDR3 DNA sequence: TGTGCCAGCAGCGCAGACAGGGTGGGCGAGCAGTACTTC.